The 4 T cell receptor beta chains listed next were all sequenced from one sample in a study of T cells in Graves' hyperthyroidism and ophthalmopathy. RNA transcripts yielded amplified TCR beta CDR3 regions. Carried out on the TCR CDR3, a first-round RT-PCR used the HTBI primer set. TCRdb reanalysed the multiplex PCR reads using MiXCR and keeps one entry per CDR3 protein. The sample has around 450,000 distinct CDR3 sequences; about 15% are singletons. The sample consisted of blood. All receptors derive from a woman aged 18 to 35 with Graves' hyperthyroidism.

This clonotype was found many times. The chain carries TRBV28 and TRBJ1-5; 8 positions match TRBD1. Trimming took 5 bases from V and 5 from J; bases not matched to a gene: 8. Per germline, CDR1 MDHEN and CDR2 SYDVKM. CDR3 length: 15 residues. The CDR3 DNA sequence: TGTGCCAGCAGTCCGGACAGGGTAATTGATCAGCCCCAGCATTTT. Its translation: CASSPDRVIDQPQHF.

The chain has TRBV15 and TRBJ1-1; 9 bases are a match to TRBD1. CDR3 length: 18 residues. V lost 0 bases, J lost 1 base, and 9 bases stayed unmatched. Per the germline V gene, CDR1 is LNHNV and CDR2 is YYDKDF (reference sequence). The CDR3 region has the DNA TGTGCCACCAGCAGAGAGGTGGGACAGGGAATGAAGAACACTGAAGCTTTCTTT. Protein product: CATSREVGQGMKNTEAFF.

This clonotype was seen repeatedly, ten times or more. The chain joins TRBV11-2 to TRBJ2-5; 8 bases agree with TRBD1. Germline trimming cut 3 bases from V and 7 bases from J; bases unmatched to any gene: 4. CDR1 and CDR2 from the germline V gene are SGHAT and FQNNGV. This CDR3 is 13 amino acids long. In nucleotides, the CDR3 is TGTGCCAGCAGCTTTTTTGACAGGGGGACCCAGTACTTC. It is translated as CASSFFDRGTQYF.

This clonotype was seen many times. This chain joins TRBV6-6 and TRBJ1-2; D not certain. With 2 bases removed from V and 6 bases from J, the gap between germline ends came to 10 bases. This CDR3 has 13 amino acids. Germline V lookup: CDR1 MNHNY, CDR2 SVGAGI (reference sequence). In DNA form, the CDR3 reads TGTGCCAGCAGTTACGAGAGGGCTCATGGCTACACCTTC. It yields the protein CASSYERAHGYTF.